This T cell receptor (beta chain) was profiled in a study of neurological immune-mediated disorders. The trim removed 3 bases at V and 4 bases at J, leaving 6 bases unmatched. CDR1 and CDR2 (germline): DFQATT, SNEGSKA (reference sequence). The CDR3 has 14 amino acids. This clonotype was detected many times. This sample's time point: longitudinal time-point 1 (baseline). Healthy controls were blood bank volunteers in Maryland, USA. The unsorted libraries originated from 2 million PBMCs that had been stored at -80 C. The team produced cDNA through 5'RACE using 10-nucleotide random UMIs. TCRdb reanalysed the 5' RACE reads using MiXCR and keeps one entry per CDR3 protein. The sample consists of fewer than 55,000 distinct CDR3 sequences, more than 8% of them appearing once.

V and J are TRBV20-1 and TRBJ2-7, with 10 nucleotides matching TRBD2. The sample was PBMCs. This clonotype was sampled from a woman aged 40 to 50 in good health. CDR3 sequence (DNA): TGCAGTGCTAGCCCAGCGGGGGGGCAGTACGAGCAGTACTTC. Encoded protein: CSASPAGGQYEQYF.